Here is one TCR beta chain with its context. The antigen it binds to is not known. No much larger clonotype is one base removed from it; base qualities were not supplied. TCR beta CDR3 regions were amplified from RNA transcripts for repertoire sequencing. HTBI primers and the Qiagen OneStep RT-PCR kit were used in a first-round RT-PCR, which was followed by a second-round multiplex PCR, size selection and purification. Libraries were sequenced paired-end with 100 bp reads on an Illumina HiSeq2000. Under the source paper's analysis protocol: SOAPnuke was used to process the reads, removing any read that contained adapters or uncalled bases, had a mean Phred below 15, or lacked an exact match to the constant primer or identifier. COPE v1.2.5 was used to merge high-quality paired reads. Each unique nucleotide sequence was treated as a clonotype, and MiTCR v1.1 was used to align the clonotypes to the IMGT TRB V, D and J references. The analysis was limited to V-J combinations with a frequency above 0.0001, which together covered around 99% of the repertoires. For each V-J combination, a TCR clonal expansion and chaos score was defined as F50 clonal expansion divided by the chaos observed in the TCRdist matrix. Features were reduced by Welch's t-statistics and random forest to around 13 V-J combinations, which fed a naive Bayes classifier. Thyroid-blood repertoire similarity was quantified with the Morisita-Horn index. TCRdb reprocessed the public reads (quality trimming at Q25 with fastp, clone calling with MiXCR) and kept in-frame beta chains. Entries that share a CDR3 protein sequence are merged under the most common genes and DNA. TCRdb's processing, not the study's, gives the V and J calls here. This sample holds over a million distinct CDR3 sequences; about two fifths were observed only once. Around 10% of the sample is in the top ten clones.

Patients with hyperthyroidism were aged 18 to 65 years, had been newly diagnosed, and had a disease duration of less than 2 months. Patients with other autoimmune diseases, uncontrolled infections, pregnancy or lactation were excluded. Clinical symptoms, serum thyroxine, TRAb, thyroid ultrasound and orbital computed tomography were used for diagnosis. Trizol reagent was used to extract the total RNA, and its quality was then checked on an Agilent 2100 Bioanalyzer. This sample is drawn from a study of Graves' ophthalmopathy and Graves' hyperthyroidism (dated by TCRdb to 2017 to 2018). General notes on the study: Hyperthyroidism was defined as stable when no progression to ophthalmopathy occurred within 18 months of follow-up. In total, approximately 140 blood samples were TCR-sequenced: approximately 42 ophthalmopathy, 75 hyperthyroidism and some 17 hyperthyroidism-to-ophthalmopathy patients. To explore V-J signatures that separate ophthalmopathy from hyperthyroidism, a discovery set of about 96 patients was enrolled, consisting of approximately 44 with ophthalmopathy and roughly 57 with stable hyperthyroidism. T-cell repertoires of thyroid tissue and blood were compared in about 6 hyperthyroidism patients. TCR beta repertoire signatures were used to distinguish Graves' ophthalmopathy from Graves' hyperthyroidism and to predict progression to ophthalmopathy. The independent validation cohort included 18 to 20 hyperthyroidism patients plus 17 patients who later progressed from hyperthyroidism to ophthalmopathy. After sampling, hyperthyroidism patients received methimazole starting at 30 mg daily, and ophthalmopathy patients received high-dose intravenous methylprednisolone.

V is pared back by 4 bases and J by 10 bases, with 20 bases lying between the germline termini. CDR1 and CDR2, looked up from the germline V gene (reference sequence), are LNHDA and SQIVND. The CDR3, from cysteine to phenylalanine, totals 16 residues. Left in the record is the CDR3 DNA by itself, 48 bases read in frame from the first base. Findings and caveats that apply to the study as a whole: In validation, the model predicted ophthalmopathy progression with about 70% sensitivity and 72.22% specificity; around twelve predicted patients were CT-confirmed with GO in a median of approximately six months. Most expanded thyroid clonotypes with a frequency above 0.001 also appeared in blood, which suggests that blood repertoires may reflect the immune response in the thyroid. Ophthalmopathy was separated from stable hyperthyroidism by the 13-signature model with more than 85% sensitivity and roughly 83% specificity in cross-validation and with 80%/75% in the test set. Sample size was not statistically predetermined, and group allocation was not concealed from the investigators.

The receptor was isolated from an adult man with Graves' hyperthyroidism. Sample: peripheral blood or thyroid tissue (not recorded which). This chain joins TRBV19 to TRBJ1-6; the D gene remains uncertain. The CDR3 in this case is CASSSTYPTFYSPLHF. The nucleotide sequence is given as TGTGCCAGTAGTAGCACTTACCCGACCTTCTACTCACCCCTCCACTTT.